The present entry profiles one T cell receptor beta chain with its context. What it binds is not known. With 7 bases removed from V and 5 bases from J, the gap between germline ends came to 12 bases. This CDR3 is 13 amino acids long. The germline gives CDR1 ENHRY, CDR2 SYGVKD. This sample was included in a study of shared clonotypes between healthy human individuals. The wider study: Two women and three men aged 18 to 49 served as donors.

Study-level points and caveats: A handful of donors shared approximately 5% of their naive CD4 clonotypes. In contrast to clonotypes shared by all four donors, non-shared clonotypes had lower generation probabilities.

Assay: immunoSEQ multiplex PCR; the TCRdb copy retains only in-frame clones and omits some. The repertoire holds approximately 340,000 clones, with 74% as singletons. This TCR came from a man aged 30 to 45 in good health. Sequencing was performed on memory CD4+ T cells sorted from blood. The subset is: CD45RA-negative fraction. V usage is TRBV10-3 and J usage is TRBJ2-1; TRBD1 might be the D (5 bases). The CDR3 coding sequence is TGTGCCATCACCGGGCAGGGCCACAATGAGCAGTTCTTC. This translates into CAITGQGHNEQFF.